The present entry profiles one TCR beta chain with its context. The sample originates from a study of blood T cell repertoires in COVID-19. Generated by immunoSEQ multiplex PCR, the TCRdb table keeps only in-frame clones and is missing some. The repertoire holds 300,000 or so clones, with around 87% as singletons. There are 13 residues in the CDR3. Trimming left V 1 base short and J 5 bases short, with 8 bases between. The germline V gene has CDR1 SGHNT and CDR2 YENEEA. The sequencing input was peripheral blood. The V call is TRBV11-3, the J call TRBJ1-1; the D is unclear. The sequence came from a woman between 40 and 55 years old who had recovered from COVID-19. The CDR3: CASSLGRTTEAFF. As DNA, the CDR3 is TGTGCCAGCAGCTTAGGCAGGACTACTGAAGCTTTCTTT.